The 21 T cell receptor beta chains listed next were all sequenced from one sample in a study of blood T cell repertoires in COVID-19. Here immunoSEQ multiplex PCR was the method, and the copy in TCRdb shows in-frame clones only, minus some. The table records about 170,000 clones, roughly 81% of them present only once. Sequenced material: peripheral blood. These receptors all stem from a woman at least 80 years old with COVID-19, enrolled during active disease.

The chain uses TRBV6-2 or TRBV6-3 and TRBJ1-5; 11 bases align to TRBD1. Germline-derived CDR1 and CDR2 are MNHEY and SVGEGT. V lost 6 bases to trimming and J lost 3 bases; unmatched junction nucleotides: 7. The CDR3 runs 16 residues. The CDR3, as DNA: TGTGCCAGCAGCAAACCGGACAGGGGGCCCAATCAGCCCCAGCATTTT. Protein sequence: CASSKPDRGPNQPQHF.

The V and J genes are TRBV18 and TRBJ1-1; D may be TRBD1 (5 bases). The CDR3 runs to 12 residues. Germline V gene lookup returns CDR1 KGHSH and CDR2 LQKENI. The ends were cut back, 5 bases at V and 8 bases at J, with 12 bases in the middle. In DNA form, the CDR3 reads TGTGCCAGCTCATCGCAGCGGGGGGAAGCTTTCTTT. Translation: CASSSQRGEAFF.

J is TRBJ2-7 and V is TRBV18; D perhaps matches TRBD1 (6 bases). This CDR3 is 15 amino acids long. The germline CDR1 and CDR2 sequences are KGHSH and LQKENI. The V end was cut by 1 base, the J end by 5 bases, with 15 bases between. The CDR3 loop reads CASSPLRGAPDEQYF. DNA for the CDR3: TGTGCCAGCTCACCACTCAGGGGCGCCCCGGACGAGCAGTACTTC.

V is TRBV27 and J is TRBJ2-1, with a tentative D call TRBD2 (5 bases). V shed 3 bases and J shed 7 bases, with 13 bases lying between them. Per the germline V gene, CDR1 is MNHEY and CDR2 is SMNVEV (reference sequence). The CDR3 runs to 14 residues. Written as DNA, the CDR3 is TGTGCCAGCAGTTTGCTAGACTGGAGGAATGAGCAGTTCTTC. Protein: CASSLLDWRNEQFF.

This clone was detected once. The V gene is TRBV28, the J gene TRBJ1-4; no clear D. V lost 3 bases to trimming and J lost 1 base, with 9 bases between them. The CDR3 sequence is 15 residues long. CDR1 MDHEN and CDR2 SYDVKM come from the germline V gene. DNA of the CDR3: TGTGCCAGCAGTTTCTCCCGTCGAACTAATGAAAAACTGTTTTTT. Its translation: CASSFSRRTNEKLFF.

V is TRBV29-1 and J is TRBJ2-1; 14 bases are a match to TRBD2. This CDR3 is 17 amino acids long. From germline, CDR1 is SQVTM and CDR2 ANQGSEA. V trimming: 7 bases; J trimming: 0 bases; junction bases outside the gene matches: 8. CDR3 sequence reads: CSALGLAGGSSYNEQFF. The CDR3 DNA follows: TGCAGCGCCCTCGGACTAGCGGGAGGTAGCTCCTACAATGAGCAGTTCTTC.

The chain uses TRBV4-1 and TRBJ1-2, with 7 nucleotides matching TRBD1. Trimming cost V 3 bases and J 5 bases; bases outside gene matches: 6. The CDR3 has 14 amino acids. Germline CDR1 is MGHRA and CDR2 is YSYEKL. Here the CDR3 DNA reads TGCGCCAGCAGCCAGGGACAGAGGACTTATGGCTACACCTTC. It translates to CASSQGQRTYGYTF.

This rearrangement joins TRBV18 to TRBJ2-3; 7 bases match TRBD1. V lost 2 bases, J lost 3 bases, and 2 bases stayed unmatched. Germline V gives CDR1 KGHSH, CDR2 LQKENI. This CDR3 is 14 amino acids long. In nucleotides, the CDR3 is TGTGCCAGCTCACCAACGACAGGGACAGATACGCAGTATTTT. Its translation is CASSPTTGTDTQYF.

The chain carries TRBV12-3 or TRBV12-4 and TRBJ2-3, with TRBD2 matching 7 bases. J was trimmed by 12 bases and V by 1 base; bases with no gene match: 1. The CDR3 sequence is 11 residues long. This CDR3 is CASSLGLAQYF. The CDR3 DNA reads TGTGCCAGCAGTTTAGGACTAGCACAGTATTTT.

CDR3 sequence: CASTDAGDMDDEQFF. CDR3 coding DNA: TGCGCCAGCACCGATGCGGGGGATATGGACGATGAGCAGTTCTTC. The chain links TRBV10-2 to TRBJ2-1; the match to TRBD2 covers 7 bases. The V gene end was trimmed by 7 bases and the J gene end by 8 bases; junction bases not matched to a gene: 14. The CDR3 covers 15 residues. From germline, CDR1 is WSHSY and CDR2 SAAADI.

This chain uses TRBV28 with TRBJ1-5; TRBD1 might be the D (6 bases). Looked up from germline, CDR1 is MDHEN and CDR2 is SYDVKM. V was shortened by 5 bases and J by 0 bases, with 14 bases between the two germline ends. CDR3 length: 16 amino acids. CDR3 protein: CASSPVPGDSNQPQHF. The CDR3, as DNA: TGTGCCAGCAGTCCAGTCCCAGGGGATAGCAATCAGCCCCAGCATTTT.

The V gene is TRBV18, the J gene TRBJ1-1; maybe TRBD1 (6 bases). V was trimmed by 3 bases and J by 0 bases, leaving 11 bases between them. Germline V lookup: CDR1 KGHSH, CDR2 LQKENI. CDR3 size: 15 residues. The CDR3 DNA sequence: TGTGCCAGCTCACCCATAGGGGGATTGAACACTGAAGCTTTCTTT. As protein: CASSPIGGLNTEAFF.

The V gene is TRBV19, the J gene TRBJ1-5; 10 nucleotides line up with TRBD1. V shed 7 bases, J shed 5 bases, and the junction held 8 bases outside the gene matches. Germline values: CDR1 LNHDA, CDR2 SQIVND (reference sequence). The CDR3 contains 15 residues. Here the CDR3 DNA reads TGTGCCAGTAACCCGGGACAGGGGAAATATCAGCCCCAGCATTTT. Translating gives CASNPGQGKYQPQHF.

This clone appeared once. This chain uses TRBV3-1 (or the pseudogene TRBV3-2) with TRBJ2-2, with unresolved D. The V and J ends lost 4 bases and 6 bases respectively, with 9 bases between them. The V gene's germline CDR1 is LGHDT and CDR2 YNNKEL (reference sequence). CDR3 size: 13 residues. The DNA for the CDR3 is TGTGCCAGCAGCCGAAACATGGCCGGGGAGCTGTTTTTT. Encoded protein: CASSRNMAGELFF.

The chain is built from TRBV6-4 and TRBJ2-5; TRBD2 agrees at 11 bases. The CDR3 length is 18 residues. Germline values: CDR1 MRHNA, CDR2 SNTAGT. V lost 2 bases, J lost 2 bases, and 10 bases stayed unmatched. The CDR3 DNA is TGTGCCAGCAGTGACCCCCTAGCGGGGGGCAAATATCAAGAGACCCAGTACTTC. As protein: CASSDPLAGGKYQETQYF.

This clone came up a few times. This sequence joins TRBV28 and TRBJ1-1, with D perhaps TRBD1 (5 bases). V shed 6 bases and J shed 0 bases, with 11 bases lying between them. The CDR3 is made up of 14 amino acids. The germline V gene encodes CDR1 MDHEN and CDR2 SYDVKM. This CDR3 reads CASSGHTMNTEAFF. The CDR3 DNA sequence: TGTGCCAGCAGCGGACACACTATGAACACTGAAGCTTTCTTT.

This clone showed up just a few times. The rearrangement joins TRBV3-1 (or the pseudogene TRBV3-2) to TRBJ1-1, with D hard to call. The V and J ends lost 3 bases and 0 bases respectively, with 5 bases between them. Germline CDR1 is LGHDT and CDR2 is YNNKEL (reference sequence). This CDR3 is 13 amino acids long. As DNA, the CDR3 is TGTGCCAGCAGCCAGGGCCTGAACACTGAAGCTTTCTTT. Its translation: CASSQGLNTEAFF.

This clone was seen only a few times. The chain couples TRBV13 to TRBJ2-7, with TRBD1 matching 7 bases. V was clipped by 6 bases and J by 2 bases; unmatched bases: 7. The germline CDR1 and CDR2 sequences are PRHDT and FYEKMQ (reference sequence). The CDR3 has 14 amino acids. The CDR3 loop reads CASRPFQGAYEQYF. The CDR3 region has the DNA TGTGCCAGCAGGCCCTTCCAGGGGGCCTACGAGCAGTACTTC.

CDR3: CASSEPKSTDTQYF. CDR3 sequence (DNA): TGCGCCAGCAGTGAGCCTAAATCCACAGATACGCAGTATTTT. V and J are TRBV10-1 and TRBJ2-3; no firm D call. Germline V gene data show CDR1 as WNHNN and CDR2 as SYGVQD (reference sequence). The V gene lost 2 bases and the J gene lost 2 bases, with 8 bases spanning the gap. This CDR3 comprises 14 residues.

As to this clone: The sample has other DNA sequences that encode this CDR3 too. This rearrangement joins TRBV2 to TRBJ2-5, with TRBD1 as a possible D gene (5 bases). This CDR3 region has 14 residues. Trimming left V 5 bases short and J 5 bases short, with 15 bases between. Germline V gene sequence: CDR1 SNHLY, CDR2 FYNNEI. The CDR3 sequence is CASSIQGGEETQYF. CDR3 sequence (DNA): TGTGCCAGCAGTATCCAGGGTGGCGAGGAGACCCAGTACTTC.

This chain links TRBV20-1 with TRBJ2-3, with D maybe TRBD1 (6 bases). V gave up 3 bases and J gave up 4 bases, with 14 bases separating them. The CDR3 contains 14 residues. The germline gives CDR1 DFQATT, CDR2 SNEGSKA (reference sequence). The CDR3: CSASRQVGADTQYF. The CDR3 region has the DNA TGCAGTGCTAGTAGACAGGTTGGGGCAGATACGCAGTATTTT.